Listed below are T cell receptor beta chains from one sample, sequenced in a study of cytomegalovirus exposure and HLA in healthy donors. Generated by immunoSEQ multiplex PCR, the TCRdb table keeps only in-frame clones and is missing some. The table includes tens of thousands of clones, 80% to 90% detected once. Sequences were obtained from PBMCs. The receptors originated from a woman under 30 in good health and CMV-seronegative. CDR3s include the opening cysteine and the closing phenylalanine or tryptophan. A D gene is named only where the DNA matches it firmly. The size entry is marked missing in some rows and otherwise reads once, few, many or a size class.

V	size	J	D	CDR3	DNA
TRBV6-6	NA	TRBJ2-7	TRBD2	CASTGTSGTYEQYF	TGTGCCAGCACCGGGACTAGCGGGACCTACGAGCAGTACTTC
TRBV28	NA	TRBJ2-2	NA	CASSLGGAIITGELFF	TGTGCCAGCAGTTTAGGAGGGGCGATCATCACCGGGGAGCTGTTTTTT
TRBV11-2	NA	TRBJ2-5	TRBD2	CASSLVGTSVRETQYF	TGTGCCAGCAGCTTAGTAGGGACTAGCGTTCGTGAGACCCAGTACTTC
TRBV6-4	NA	TRBJ2-3	TRBD1	CASSDGQGDTDTQYF	TGTGCCAGCAGTGATGGTCAGGGGGACACAGATACGCAGTATTTT
TRBV7-8	NA	TRBJ1-3	NA	CASKAYSGNTIYF	TGTGCCAGCAAAGCCTACTCTGGAAACACCATATATTTT
TRBV28	NA	TRBJ1-3	TRBD1	CASSKAGQGNPGNTIYF	TGTGCCAGCAGTAAGGCGGGACAGGGGAACCCTGGAAACACCATATATTTT
TRBV2	few	TRBJ2-5	NA	CASAGSTGETQYF	TGTGCCAGCGCGGGGTCTACTGGGGAGACCCAGTACTTC
TRBV28	once	TRBJ1-4	NA	CASSSHGVEKLFF	TGTGCCAGCAGTTCCCACGGGGTTGAAAAACTGTTTTTT
TRBV27	NA	TRBJ2-7	TRBD1	CASRTGDSYEQYF	TGTGCCAGCAGAACCGGGGACAGCTACGAGCAGTACTTC
TRBV11-3	NA	TRBJ1-1	NA	CASSSTGNTEAFF	TGTGCCAGCAGCTCCACAGGGAACACTGAAGCTTTCTTT
TRBV4-1	NA	TRBJ1-5	NA	CASSQDPREGGNQPQHF	TGCGCCAGCAGCCAAGATCCCAGGGAGGGTGGCAATCAGCCCCAGCATTTT
TRBV7-8	once	TRBJ2-7	TRBD1	CASSFRTGGIYEQYF	TGTGCCAGCAGCTTTCGGACAGGGGGTATCTACGAGCAGTACTTC
TRBV7-2	NA	TRBJ2-3	TRBD2	CAGSKELLAGGEADTQYF	TGTGCCGGCAGCAAGGAATTGCTAGCGGGGGGAGAAGCAGATACGCAGTATTTT
TRBV6-5	NA	TRBJ1-2	NA	CASRRPGTRGGYTF	TGTGCCAGCAGAAGACCCGGGACTCGCGGGGGCTACACCTTC
TRBV7-2	medium-sized	TRBJ1-2	TRBD1	CASSFDGTGGYGYTF	TGTGCCAGCAGCTTCGACGGGACAGGGGGCTATGGCTACACCTTC
TRBV28	NA	TRBJ1-6	TRBD1	CASSRNGQGDFNSPLHF	TGTGCCAGCAGTAGAAATGGACAGGGGGATTTTAATTCACCCCTCCACTTT
TRBV2	NA	TRBJ1-6	NA	CASSELRGNGSPLHF	TGTGCCAGCAGTGAACTCCGGGGTAACGGTTCACCCCTCCACTTT
TRBV27	NA	TRBJ2-3	NA	CASSLSKRSGSAARDTQYF	TGTGCCAGCAGTTTAAGCAAAAGGTCCGGGTCAGCGGCTCGGGATACGCAGTATTTT
TRBV2	NA	TRBJ2-7	TRBD1	CASSGAWDSPGYYEQYF	TGTGCCAGCAGTGGGGCCTGGGACAGCCCGGGCTACTACGAGCAGTACTTC
TRBV7-2	NA	TRBJ2-7	TRBD2	CASSTAGGSSYEQYF	TGTGCCAGCAGCACAGCGGGAGGGAGCTCCTACGAGCAGTACTTC
TRBV25-1	NA	TRBJ1-3	TRBD1	CASSALTGTASGNTIYF	TGTGCCAGCAGTGCACTAACTGGGACAGCCTCTGGAAACACCATATATTTT
TRBV30	NA	TRBJ2-5	TRBD1	CAWSTLGTGVETQYF	TGTGCCTGGAGTACTCTAGGAACAGGGGTAGAGACCCAGTACTTC
TRBV5-6	NA	TRBJ2-7	TRBD2	CASRDLAGASYEQYF	TGTGCCAGCAGAGACCTAGCGGGAGCCTCCTACGAGCAGTACTTC
TRBV7-2	NA	TRBJ2-7	NA	CASSYGTRVWSSYEQYF	TGTGCCAGCAGCTACGGAACTCGGGTGTGGAGCTCCTACGAGCAGTACTTC
TRBV5-6	NA	TRBJ2-3	NA	CASSAIPAADTQYF	TGTGCCAGCAGCGCCATCCCGGCGGCAGATACGCAGTATTTT
TRBV11-2	NA	TRBJ2-1	NA	CASSLDIDNEQFF	TGTGCCAGCAGCTTAGATATAGACAATGAGCAGTTCTTC
TRBV14	NA	TRBJ2-2	NA	CASRPTGSGELFF	TGTGCCAGCAGACCTACGGGTTCCGGGGAGCTGTTTTTT
TRBV2	NA	TRBJ1-1	NA	CASSDFGVGAFF	TGTGCCAGCAGTGACTTCGGGGTGGGAGCTTTCTTT
TRBV10-1	NA	TRBJ1-6	TRBD1	CASSETGQGGNSPLHF	TGCGCCAGCAGTGAGACGGGACAGGGAGGGAATTCACCCCTCCACTTT
TRBV6-1	NA	TRBJ1-1	NA	CASRGSRDTEAFF	TGTGCCAGCAGAGGAAGTCGGGACACTGAAGCTTTCTTT
TRBV5-6	NA	TRBJ1-2	NA	CASSLAGEGGYTF	TGTGCCAGCAGCTTGGCCGGGGAGGGTGGCTACACCTTC
TRBV19	NA	TRBJ2-7	TRBD2	CASSRLAGAYEQYF	TGTGCCAGTAGTAGACTAGCGGGGGCCTACGAGCAGTACTTC
TRBV28	NA	TRBJ2-1	NA	CASSRGRHTGGGERQFF	TGTGCCAGCAGCCGCGGCCGGCACACTGGAGGAGGAGAGAGGCAGTTCTTC
TRBV6-5	NA	TRBJ1-6	TRBD1	CASRWDRGNSPLHF	TGTGCCAGCAGGTGGGACAGGGGCAATTCACCCCTCCACTTT
TRBV9	NA	TRBJ1-1	NA	CASSPKLRDTEAFF	TGTGCCAGCAGCCCTAAGTTGAGGGACACTGAAGCTTTCTTT
TRBV7-7	NA	TRBJ2-5	TRBD2	CASSLAPLAGVWETQYF	TGTGCCAGCAGCTTAGCCCCACTAGCGGGGGTCTGGGAGACCCAGTACTTC
TRBV5-4	NA	TRBJ1-5	TRBD1	CASSRARTGGRKQPQHF	TGTGCCAGCAGCCGGGCCAGGACAGGGGGCAGGAAGCAGCCCCAGCATTTT
TRBV4-1	NA	TRBJ1-1	NA	CASSQDPGLNTEAFF	TGCGCCAGCAGCCAAGATCCAGGGTTGAACACTGAAGCTTTCTTT
TRBV28	NA	TRBJ1-6	NA	CASSFDSPSYNSPLHF	TGTGCCAGCAGTTTCGACTCCCCGAGCTATAATTCACCCCTCCACTTT
TRBV7-9	NA	TRBJ2-3	NA	CASSLGTTTDTQYF	TGTGCCAGCAGCTTAGGGACTACCACAGATACGCAGTATTTT
TRBV19	NA	TRBJ1-3	NA	CASSGAISGNTIYF	TGTGCCAGTAGTGGGGCTATCTCTGGAAACACCATATATTTT
TRBV19	NA	TRBJ2-3	TRBD2	CASSAPGLARTDTQYF	TGTGCCAGTAGCGCCCCGGGACTAGCGAGAACAGATACGCAGTATTTT
TRBV10-1	NA	TRBJ2-1	TRBD2	CASSGRAHSEQFF	TGCGCCAGTAGCGGGAGGGCCCATAGTGAGCAGTTCTTC
TRBV30	NA	TRBJ2-1	NA	CAWRGRRNREFTYNEQFF	TGTGCCTGGAGGGGCAGGAGAAATCGGGAGTTCACCTACAATGAGCAGTTCTTC
TRBV5-1	NA	TRBJ1-2	TRBD1	CASSLTGDLSGYTF	TGCGCCAGCAGCCTTACAGGGGATTTGAGCGGCTACACCTTC
TRBV21-1	NA	TRBJ1-2	NA	CASSTGQGAVLLYGYTF	TGTGCCAGCAGCACTGGACAGGGAGCTGTCCTCCTCTATGGCTACACCTTC
TRBV7-7	NA	TRBJ2-5	TRBD2	CASSQVMASGGGTQYF	TGTGCCAGCAGCCAGGTCATGGCTAGCGGGGGGGGGACCCAGTACTTC
TRBV18	NA	TRBJ1-3	NA	CASSLEGLGNTIYF	TGTGCCAGCTCCTTGGAGGGTCTTGGAAACACCATATATTTT